The 26 T cell receptor beta chains listed next were all sequenced from one sample in a study of T cell clones after liver transplantation. Profiling relied on immunoSEQ multiplex PCR, and the TCRdb table lists in-frame clones only, not all of them. Among roughly 80,000 clones, roughly 80% were seen once, and the ten largest hold under 0.6%. Here the sequenced sample was CD4+ T cells from blood, taken 45 to 46 months after liver transplant. The origin of the receptors is a human patient who received a liver transplant. The T cells may come from the graft donor.

The chain has TRBV6-6 and TRBJ1-5; possible D gene TRBD1, 5 bases. The V gene lost 6 bases and the J gene lost 3 bases, with 12 bases spanning the gap. There are 14 residues in the CDR3. Germline assignment: CDR1 MNHNY and CDR2 SVGAGI (reference sequence). The CDR3 is CASSPGNTNQPQHF. CDR3 nucleotide sequence: TGTGCCAGCAGCCCAGGGAATACCAATCAGCCCCAGCATTTT.

This clone was seen only once. This chain links TRBV6-6 with TRBJ1-1, with D tentatively TRBD1 (5 bases). The CDR3 totals 15 residues. The germline CDR1 and CDR2 sequences are MNHNY and SVGAGI (reference sequence). V lost 4 bases and J lost 2, with 14 bases in between. The CDR3 bases are TGTGCCAGCAGTTTATCCGGGGCCCTTAACACTGAAGCTTTCTTT. It is translated as CASSLSGALNTEAFF.

This clone has more than one count but fewer than ten. This chain connects TRBV2 to TRBJ1-1; a weak D match, TRBD1 (5 bases). CDR3 length: 13 residues. Germline V gene data show CDR1 as SNHLY and CDR2 as FYNNEI. V was cut by 6 bases and J by 3 bases, with 11 bases left in between. CDR3 residues: CASRGPGYTEAFF. The CDR3 DNA reads as TGTGCCAGCAGGGGACCTGGTTACACTGAAGCTTTCTTT.

This chain connects TRBV6-5 to TRBJ2-1; no reliable D call. V was trimmed by 6 bases and J by 0 bases, leaving 3 bases between them. The germline CDR1 and CDR2 sequences are MNHEY and SVGAGI. The CDR3 length is 12 residues. CDR3: CASSLSYNEQFF. The CDR3 DNA sequence: TGTGCCAGCAGCCTCTCCTACAATGAGCAGTTCTTC.

The chain links TRBV5-8 to TRBJ2-2, with D possibly being TRBD1 (6 bases). Per the germline V gene, CDR1 is SGHTS and CDR2 is YDEGEE. The CDR3 is made up of 16 amino acids. Between the trimmed V and J ends, which lost 1 base and 7 bases, there was a span of 17 bases. The chain's CDR3 is CASSLSLTGFVGELFF. The DNA of the CDR3 is TGTGCCAGCAGCTTGTCCTTGACAGGATTTGTCGGGGAGCTGTTTTTT.

CDR3 in amino acids: CASTETAWGSYEQYF. CDR3 DNA sequence: TGTGCCAGCACCGAGACCGCATGGGGTTCTTACGAGCAGTACTTC. The genes are TRBV6-1 and TRBJ2-7; D gene uncertain. Germline CDR1 reads MNHNS; CDR2 reads SASEGT. The CDR3 runs to 15 residues. Trimming left V 7 bases short and J 4 bases short, with 20 bases between.

The gene calls are TRBV9 and TRBJ2-7; TRBD2 might be the D (5 bases). CDR1 is SGDLS, CDR2 YYNGEE, per germline. The CDR3 is made up of 15 amino acids. The V gene lost 0 bases and the J gene lost 2 bases, with 12 bases spanning the gap. The CDR3 here is CASSVATDSAYEQYF. The CDR3 DNA follows: TGTGCCAGCAGCGTAGCTACGGACTCCGCCTACGAGCAGTACTTC.

This clone turned up a few times. The chain is built from TRBV7-2 and TRBJ1-3, with TRBD1 matching over 8 bases. Per the germline V gene, CDR1 is SGHTA and CDR2 is FQGNSA. With V trimmed by 4 bases and J by 3 bases, 5 bases remained unmatched. CDR3 length: 15 amino acids. CDR3 loop: CASSSSGGIGNTIYF. In DNA, the CDR3 is TGTGCCAGCAGCTCATCAGGGGGCATTGGAAACACCATATATTTT.

The chain carries TRBV2 and TRBJ2-7, with 8 positions matching TRBD2. From germline, CDR1 is SNHLY and CDR2 FYNNEI. This CDR3 comprises 16 residues. J gave up 3 bases and V 5 bases, and 12 bases lay outside the gene matches. The CDR3 reads CASSIDWSSGSYEQYF. DNA of the CDR3: TGTGCCAGCAGTATCGACTGGTCAAGCGGGAGCTACGAGCAGTACTTC.

The CDR3 DNA reads TGTGCCACGGCCAGACAGGGGGACACTGAAGCTTTCTTT. It is translated as CATARQGDTEAFF. V and J are TRBV15 and TRBJ1-1; TRBD1 matches 9 bases. Germline values: CDR1 LNHNV, CDR2 YYDKDF (reference sequence). The CDR3 runs 13 residues. J lost 3 bases, V lost 9 bases, and 5 bases had no gene match. The full variable domain, its missing parts supplied by reference TRBV15 and TRBJ1-1, is DAMVIQNPRYQVTQFGKPVTLSCSQTLNHNVMYWYQQKSSQAPKLLFHYYDKDFNNEADTPDNFQSRRPNTSFCFLDIRSPGLGDTAMYLCATARQGDTEAFFGQGTRLTVV.

The rearrangement links TRBV28 to TRBJ2-3; 13 bases agree with TRBD2. Germline assignment: CDR1 MDHEN and CDR2 SYDVKM. V shed 5 bases, J shed 4 bases, and the junction held 9 bases outside the gene matches. The CDR3 runs 17 residues. The CDR3 DNA is TGTGCCAGCAGTCTGTGGACTAGCGGGAGAGATCCAGATACGCAGTATTTT. Translating it yields CASSLWTSGRDPDTQYF.

The chain links TRBV6-6 to TRBJ1-2, with TRBD1 identical over 12 bases. Trimming cost V 3 bases and J 7 bases; bases outside gene matches: 9. This CDR3 contains 16 residues. Germline CDR1 MNHNY, CDR2 SVGAGI (reference sequence). This chain's CDR3 is CASSYGGGQGATGYTF. Written as DNA, the CDR3 is TGTGCCAGCAGTTATGGTGGGGGACAGGGGGCGACTGGCTACACCTTC.

This clone has more than one count but fewer than ten. The V call is TRBV18, the J call TRBJ2-3; D gene uncertain. Germline CDR1 KGHSH, CDR2 LQKENI. The CDR3 is 14 residues long. The V end lost 9 bases, the J end lost 0 bases, and 13 bases lay between the germline ends. CDR3 loop: CASGPSSSTDTQYF. The CDR3 nucleotides are TGTGCCAGTGGGCCCTCCTCTAGCACAGATACGCAGTATTTT.

V gene TRBV2 combines with J gene TRBJ1-1; D remains unclear. The V and J ends lost 7 bases and 0 bases respectively, with 12 bases between them. Germline lookup yields CDR1 SNHLY and CDR2 FYNNEI. The CDR3 loop spans 14 amino acids. CDR3 nucleotide sequence: TGTGCCAGCATCATAAATACAGTGAACACTGAAGCTTTCTTT. Protein: CASIINTVNTEAFF.

The CDR3 here is CASSYSSYNEQFF. CDR3 nucleotide sequence: TGCGCCAGCAGCTACAGCTCCTACAATGAGCAGTTCTTC. This sequence joins TRBV5-1 and TRBJ2-1; D is uncertain. Per the germline V gene, CDR1 is SGHRS and CDR2 is YFSETQ. V gave up 3 bases and J gave up 0 bases, with 4 bases separating them. The CDR3 extends over 13 amino acids. The full variable domain, with the rest looked up from reference TRBV5-1 and TRBJ2-1, is KAGVTQTPRYLIKTRGQQVTLSCSPISGHRSVSWYQQTPGQGLQFLFEYFSETQRNKGNFPGRFSGRQFSNSRSEMNVSTLELGDSALYLCASSYSSYNEQFFGPGTRLTVL.

V and J are TRBV4-1 and TRBJ2-1; 11 bases are a match to TRBD2. CDR1 is MGHRA, CDR2 YSYEKL, per germline. The CDR3 totals 15 residues. Trimming removed 6 bases from V and 3 bases from J; junction bases left unmatched: 4. CDR3 nucleotide sequence: TGCGCCAGCAGTCGTGGGACTAGCGGCTACAATGAGCAGTTCTTC. Translated: CASSRGTSGYNEQFF.

The chain is built from TRBV6-6 and TRBJ1-2; unclear D gene. This CDR3 is 15 amino acids long. Germline lookup yields CDR1 MNHNY and CDR2 SVGAGI (reference sequence). Trimming took 3 bases from V and 4 from J, leaving 15 bases between them. The CDR3 reads CASSYTLGRAYGYTF. In nucleotides, the CDR3 is TGTGCCAGCAGTTATACCCTTGGCAGAGCCTATGGCTACACCTTC.

This clone is a singleton in its sample. The chain couples TRBV9 to TRBJ2-3; D may match TRBD1 or TRBD2 (5 bases each). This CDR3 region has 15 residues. V was pared by 2 bases and J by 4 bases, with 14 bases between. Germline lookup yields CDR1 SGDLS and CDR2 YYNGEE. CDR3 coding DNA: TGTGCCAGCAGCGTTTCCGGGGCCCCATCAGATACGCAGTATTTT. Translating it yields CASSVSGAPSDTQYF.

The chain uses TRBV6-6 and TRBJ2-4, with 7 bases identical to TRBD1. Germline V gives CDR1 MNHNY, CDR2 SVGAGI (reference sequence). The CDR3 totals 16 residues. J lost 6 bases, V lost 6 bases, and 14 bases had no gene match. CDR3 amino acids: CASSLRYGTELNIQYF. CDR3 coding DNA: TGTGCCAGCAGCTTACGGTACGGGACAGAGTTAAACATTCAGTACTTC.

This clone was seen once. V gene TRBV30 combines with J gene TRBJ1-2, with a tentative D call TRBD1 (5 bases). The CDR3 extends over 14 amino acids. The V gene lost 1 base and the J gene lost 5 bases, with 14 bases spanning the gap. Looked up from germline, CDR1 is GTSNPN and CDR2 is SVGIG (reference sequence). The DNA for the CDR3 is TGTGCCTGGAGTGACGTGCTGCAGGGTTATGGCTACACCTTC. It codes for CAWSDVLQGYGYTF.

The chain employs TRBV25-1 and TRBJ2-3; 9 nucleotides align to TRBD2. J was trimmed by 6 bases and V by 4 bases; bases with no gene match: 8. CDR1 is MGHDK and CDR2 is SYGVNS in the germline V gene. The CDR3 length is 15 residues. The CDR3 is CASSGWREGHDTQYF. CDR3 DNA sequence: TGTGCCAGCAGTGGATGGCGGGAGGGCCATGATACGCAGTATTTT. Complete variable domain (other parts from reference TRBV25-1 and TRBJ2-3): EADIYQTPRYLVIGTGKKITLECSQTMGHDKMYWYQQDPGMELHLIHYSYGVNSTEKGDLSSESTVSRIRTEHFPLTLESARPSHTSQYLCASSGWREGHDTQYFGPGTRLTVL.

The genes are TRBV28 and TRBJ2-1, with D uncertain. The CDR3 sequence is 13 residues long. Trimming stripped 5 bases from V and 5 bases from J, with 10 bases between. Germline CDR1 MDHEN, CDR2 SYDVKM. CDR3 protein: CASSRDLNNEQFF. Here the CDR3 DNA reads TGTGCCAGCAGTCGAGACTTGAACAATGAGCAGTTCTTC.

The V gene is TRBV10-2, the J gene TRBJ1-3; tentative D call: TRBD1 (6 bases). Germline V gene sequence: CDR1 WSHSY, CDR2 SAAADI. This CDR3 is 14 amino acids long. V was trimmed by 2 bases and J by 5 bases, leaving 10 bases between them. In nucleotides, the CDR3 is TGCGCCAGCAGTGAGATCCAGGGGAGAAACACCATATATTTT. Its protein is CASSEIQGRNTIYF.

The CDR3 protein is CASSQVAVTGELFF. As DNA, the CDR3 is TGTGCCAGCAGCCAAGTTGCGGTCACCGGGGAGCTGTTTTTT. The chain links TRBV4-2 to TRBJ2-2; D gene ambiguous. Germline CDR1 reads LGHNA; CDR2 reads YNFKEQ. The ends were cut back, 1 base at V and 4 bases at J, with 7 bases in the middle. This CDR3 spans 14 amino acids.

The chain uses TRBV19 and TRBJ2-1; perhaps TRBD2 as D (6 bases). V gave up 8 bases and J gave up 4 bases, with 12 bases separating them. Germline assignment: CDR1 LNHDA and CDR2 SQIVND (reference sequence). The CDR3 contains 13 residues. CDR3 sequence reads: CASGRTIYNEQFF. CDR3 in DNA: TGTGCCAGTGGTAGGACTATATACAATGAGCAGTTCTTC.

The chain has TRBV7-2 and TRBJ2-2; 12 nucleotides align to TRBD1. V gave up 7 bases and J gave up 6 bases; unmatched junction bases: 6. CDR3 length: 15 residues. Germline V gene lookup returns CDR1 SGHTA and CDR2 FQGNSA. The CDR3 DNA reads as TGTGCCAGCACCCCGGGACAGGGGGCGGCCGGGGAGCTGTTTTTT. Its protein product is CASTPGQGAAGELFF.